The entry below describes one T cell receptor beta chain. This clonotype came up many times. Its antigen is unknown. No base quality information exists; no much larger clone differs at one position. Counted from cysteine to phenylalanine, this CDR3 has 16 amino acids. Only the CDR3 part of the read is kept: 48 bases, read in frame from the first base. Germline trimming: 6 bases from V, 4 bases from J; junction bases outside gene matches: 9. CDR1 and CDR2, per the germline V gene (reference sequence), are LNHNV and YYDKDF. The source of the sample is a study of T cell repertoires in cytomegalovirus infection (dated by TCRdb to the late 2010s). Some background on the complete study: Because public TCR beta signatures pointed to carriage of CMV infection together with the matching HLA type, the HLA type of each donor mattered for the analysis. Broad study findings and their caveats: In both this cohort and an independent cohort of 352 donors, the cumulative frequency of public TCR beta family members distinguished carriers of CMV infection plus the relevant HLA type. In the ex vivo response, HLA-C-restricted CMV-specific TCR beta clonotypes were dominant, and in two of eight donors the single most frequent clonotype came from this HLA-C-restricted group.

Sequencing used an Illumina HiSeq 1500. TCRdb trimmed public reads at Q25 via fastp, called clones via MiXCR and kept in-frame beta chains. Every distinct CDR3 protein forms one entry, paired with its most common genes and DNA. In this sample the table shows more than 500,000 distinct CDR3 sequences, more than 15% of which occur a single time. The top ten clones comprise 20% to 30% of the sample. The V and J segments used are TRBV15 and TRBJ1-2; 12 central nucleotides agree with TRBD1. Source material: CD8+ T cells from PBMCs. This sequence was found in a human donor in good health (CMV status not recorded). Some clones in this sample may be carry-over from other donors' samples. For the CDR3, the sequence is CATRRDRGRNVYGYTF. The DNA sequence is TGTGCCACCAGGAGGGACAGGGGGCGAAACGTCTATGGCTACACCTTC. Reference TRBV15 and TRBJ1-2 proteins supply the regions before and after the CDR3; the full variable domain is: DAMVIQNPRYQVTQFGKPVTLSCSQTLNHNVMYWYQQKSSQAPKLLFHYYDKDFNNEADTPDNFQSRRPNTSFCFLDIRSPGLGDTAMYLCATRRDRGRNVYGYTFGSGTRLTVV.